This TCR beta chain was observed in a study of blood T cell repertoires in COVID-19. TCRdb keeps only in-frame clones here, not all; method: immunoSEQ multiplex PCR. In the table there are about 160,000 clones, approximately 85% of which are singletons. Concerning this clone: Different DNA sequences within this sample yield the same CDR3.

Trimming removed 5 bases at V and 1 base at J, with 6 bases between. This CDR3 comprises 12 residues. The germline V gene encodes CDR1 SGHRS and CDR2 YFSETQ. This rearrangement joins TRBV5-1 to TRBJ2-5; D unclear. The sample comprised peripheral blood. The clonotype comes from a man in his sixties who had recovered from COVID-19. The CDR3 region is CASSDSQETQYF. Written as DNA, the CDR3 is TGCGCCAGCAGTGATAGCCAAGAGACCCAGTACTTC.